This TCR beta chain was retrieved from a study of blood T cell repertoires in COVID-19 (dated by TCRdb to about 2020). Describing the broader study: The collaborator samples originated in the United States, Italy and Spain and spanned the acute and convalescent phases of COVID-19. Where available, HLA class I and class II types were obtained from metadata supplied by the sample provider rather than from assay-based typing. The material from the prospective study consisted of cDNA or gDNA derived from T cells, B-cell-depleted T cells, or PBMCs. The repertoires were made available in a free public database intended to serve as a resource for research on the immune response to SARS-CoV-2. Subjects who had been exposed to COVID-19, were actively infected with it, or had recovered from it provided the deeply sampled blood TCRbeta repertoires that made up the dataset. The sample metadata nearly always contained a de-identified subject ID, COVID-19 status, age in years and sex. Samples were obtained from the ongoing ImmuneRACE study (first 160 participants) and from about 1,300 subjects provided by 6 global collaborators.

The research as a whole found: The quantity of clinical and demographic metadata differed by source and by participant and was supplied without curation.

The germline V gene specifies SGHRS as CDR1 and YFSETQ as CDR2. Unmatched junction bases come to 5, with V trimmed by 4 bases and J by 3 bases. Taken from cysteine to phenylalanine, the CDR3 has 16 residues. Just the 48-base CDR3 DNA is kept, in frame starting at base 1. The immunoSEQ Assay, a bias-controlled multiplex PCR, was used to amplify TCRbeta CDR3 regions from genomic DNA. The authors processed their data as follows. The number of nucleated cells in each sample was estimated from the amplification of reference gene primers within the assay. To quantify the absolute abundance of each unique TCRbeta CDR3 rearrangement, sequence reads were collapsed and filtered. For each sample, productive Simpson clonality was calculated as the square root of Simpson's diversity index across productive rearrangements. In TCRdb, the immuneACCESS table is reduced to in-frame sequences with V and J assigned. These tables do not hold every clone; where another copy was compared, an unresolved V gene accounts for under half, and the others remain unexplained. For V, J and clone size, that table is used; D and trimming come from the DNA. A total of about 230,000 clones appear in this sample, roughly 85% of them only once. The ten largest clonotypes hold about 2.5% of the sample.

With respect to this clone: Its cognate antigen has yet to be identified. No much larger clone is present one base from it, and per-base qualities are unavailable.

Each collaborating institution followed its own protocols to collect whole blood in K2EDTA tubes. For TCRbeta analysis, collaborator samples were shipped as frozen whole blood, as isolated PBMCs, or as DNA extracted from either sample type. The sequence was collected from a woman in her seventies with active or convalescent COVID-19. Rearrangement joined TRBV5-1 to TRBJ2-3, with 13 central nucleotides matching TRBD2. Input material: peripheral blood. The CDR3: CASSIGTSGITDTQYF. The nucleotides are TGCGCCAGCAGCATCGGGACTAGCGGGATAACAGATACGCAGTATTTT.